The TCR beta chain under discussion was sequenced for a study of beta chain features in type 1 diabetes. The overall study: Across the samples, roughly 98 million sorted cells were examined in total.

Study results and caveats: Shorter templates might be favored by PCR, equally in patients and controls. Sampled from patients, naive, central memory and Treg TCRB repertoires appeared more similar than those sampled from healthy donors. Sequencing of cDNA might inflate the share of cells that strongly express TCR.

This clone was seen more than once but under ten times. Its antigen is undetermined. The entirety of the isolated RNA underwent reverse transcription, so expressed TCRB transcripts were sequenced. TCRdb keeps only in-frame clones here, not all; method: immunoSEQ multiplex PCR. The repertoire holds about 210,000 clones, with approximately 10% as singletons. The trim removed 5 bases at V and 6 bases at J, leaving 9 bases unmatched. Looked up from germline, CDR1 is SGHVS and CDR2 is FQNEAQ. This CDR3 has 15 amino acids. The chain carries TRBV7-8 and TRBJ2-7; 11 bases line up with TRBD1. The sequenced material came from central memory CD4+ T cells from blood. This receptor was taken from a man aged 18 to 29 in good health. The CDR3 DNA reads as TGTGCCAGCAGCCCCCGGGGACAGGGGGTATCCGAGCAGTACTTC. This gives the protein CASSPRGQGVSEQYF.